Each of the 6 T cell receptor beta chains below was sequenced from the same sample in a study of blood T cell repertoires in COVID-19. This table comes from immunoSEQ multiplex PCR, and its TCRdb copy is limited to in-frame clones, with some not included. This repertoire shows about 200,000 clones, around 86% found once; its top ten account for about 7%. The sample taken for sequencing was peripheral blood. The origin of the receptors is a man between 35 and 55 years old with acute or convalescent COVID-19.

The chain carries TRBV6-1 and TRBJ1-1; the D gene is possibly TRBD1 (6 bases). Trimming stripped 4 bases from V and 1 base from J, with 28 bases between. The CDR3 sequence is 20 residues long. CDR1 and CDR2 (germline): MNHNS, SASEGT. The DNA for the CDR3 is TGTGCCAGCAGTGCGGAACTTGGACAGCCCAAACACCTAGGGAACACTGAAGCTTTCTTT. The encoded protein is CASSAELGQPKHLGNTEAFF.

The chain's CDR3 is CASSESGGNTIYF. DNA of the CDR3: TGTGCCAGCAGCGAGTCAGGTGGAAACACCATATATTTT. V gene TRBV9 combines with J gene TRBJ1-3; D is unclear. The CDR3 loop spans 13 amino acids. Trimming cost V 3 bases and J 3 bases, with 7 bases left between them. The germline V gene encodes CDR1 SGDLS and CDR2 YYNGEE.

Worth noting for this clone: Other DNA sequences from this sample encode an identical CDR3 as well. The chain uses TRBV5-1 and TRBJ2-2; D is possibly TRBD2 (6 bases). Germline-derived CDR1 and CDR2 are SGHRS and YFSETQ. V gave up 0 bases and J gave up 4 bases, with 7 bases separating them. The CDR3 is made up of 14 amino acids. The CDR3 DNA sequence: TGCGCCAGCAGCTTGGTCGGGGGCACCGGGGAGCTGTTTTTT. This encodes CASSLVGGTGELFF. Filled out from reference TRBV5-1 and TRBJ2-2, the complete variable domain reads KAGVTQTPRYLIKTRGQQVTLSCSPISGHRSVSWYQQTPGQGLQFLFEYFSETQRNKGNFPGRFSGRQFSNSRSEMNVSTLELGDSALYLCASSLVGGTGELFFGEGSRLTVL.

CDR3 sequence: CASSGLAAVGEQFF. The CDR3 DNA reads as TGTGCCAGCTCGGGTCTAGCGGCCGTTGGTGAGCAGTTCTTC. The V call is TRBV27, the J call TRBJ2-1, with 7 bases aligning to TRBD2. The germline V gene encodes CDR1 MNHEY and CDR2 SMNVEV (reference sequence). The CDR3 is 14 residues long. V trimming: 8 bases; J trimming: 9 bases; junction bases outside the gene matches: 13.

This clone was detected once. V usage is TRBV5-4 and J usage is TRBJ2-7; 9 nucleotides line up with TRBD2. Per germline, CDR1 SGHNT and CDR2 YYREEE (reference sequence). J gave up 5 bases and V 4 bases, and 10 bases lay outside the gene matches. This CDR3 region has 15 residues. CDR3 DNA: TGTGCCAGCAGCCCGGGAGGCGGGGGGGCCAACGAGCAGTACTTC. Its protein product is CASSPGGGGANEQYF.

The rearrangement joins TRBV19 to TRBJ2-2; 10 bases match TRBD1. Per germline, CDR1 LNHDA and CDR2 SQIVND (reference sequence). This CDR3 spans 14 amino acids. Trimming took 7 bases from V and 5 from J; bases not matched to a gene: 4. The CDR3 sequence: CASMGQGRTGELFF. In DNA form, the CDR3 reads TGTGCCAGTATGGGACAGGGGAGGACCGGGGAGCTGTTTTTT.